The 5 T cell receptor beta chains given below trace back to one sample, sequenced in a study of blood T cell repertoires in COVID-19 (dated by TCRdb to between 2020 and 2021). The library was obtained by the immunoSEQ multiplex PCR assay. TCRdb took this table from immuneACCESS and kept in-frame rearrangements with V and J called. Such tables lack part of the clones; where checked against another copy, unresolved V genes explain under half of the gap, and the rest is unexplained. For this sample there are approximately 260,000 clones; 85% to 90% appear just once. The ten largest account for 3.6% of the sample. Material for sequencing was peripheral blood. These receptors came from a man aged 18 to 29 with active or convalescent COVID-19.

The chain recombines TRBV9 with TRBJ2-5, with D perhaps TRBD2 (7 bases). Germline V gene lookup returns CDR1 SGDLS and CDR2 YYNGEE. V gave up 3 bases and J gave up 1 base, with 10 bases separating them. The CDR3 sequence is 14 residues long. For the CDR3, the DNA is TGTGCCAGCAGCGAGGGGGGGTCCCAAGAGACCCAGTACTTC. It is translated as CASSEGGSQETQYF. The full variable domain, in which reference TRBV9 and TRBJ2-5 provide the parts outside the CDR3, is DSGVTQTPKHLITATGQRVTLRCSPRSGDLSVYWYQQSLDQGLQFLIQYYNGEERAKGNILERFSAQQFPDLHSELNLSSLELGDSALYFCASSEGGSQETQYFGPGTRLLVL.

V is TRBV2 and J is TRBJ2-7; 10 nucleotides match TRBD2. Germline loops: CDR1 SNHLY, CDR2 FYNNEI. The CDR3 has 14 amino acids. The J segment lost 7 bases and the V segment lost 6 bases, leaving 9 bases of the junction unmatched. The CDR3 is CASSPAGGPSEQYF. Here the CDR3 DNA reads TGTGCCAGCAGCCCAGCGGGGGGGCCCTCGGAGCAGTACTTC.

The CDR3 DNA sequence: TGTGCCACCAGCGATGGGAGGAAAGGAGTGATCGAGCAGTACTTC. It encodes CATSDGRKGVIEQYF. The chain carries TRBV24-1 and TRBJ2-7; possible D gene TRBD2, 6 bases. V dropped 7 bases and J dropped 6 bases, with 21 bases sitting between them. The CDR3 has 15 amino acids. The germline CDR1 and CDR2 sequences are KGHDR and SFDVKD.

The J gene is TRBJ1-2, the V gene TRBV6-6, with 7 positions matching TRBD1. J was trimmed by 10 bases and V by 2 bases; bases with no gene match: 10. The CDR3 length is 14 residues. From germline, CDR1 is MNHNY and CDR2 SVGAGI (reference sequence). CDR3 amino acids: CASSYTRQGDHYTF. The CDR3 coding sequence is TGTGCCAGCAGTTACACGAGACAGGGCGATCACTACACCTTC.

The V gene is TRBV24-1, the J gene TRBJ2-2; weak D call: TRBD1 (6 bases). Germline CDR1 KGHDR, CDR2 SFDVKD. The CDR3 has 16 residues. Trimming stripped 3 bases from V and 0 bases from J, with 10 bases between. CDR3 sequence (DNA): TGTGCCACCAGTGATATGGGACATTCGAACACCGGGGAGCTGTTTTTT. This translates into CATSDMGHSNTGELFF.